This TCR beta chain was profiled in a study of blood T cell repertoires in COVID-19. Study at large: Both acute and convalescent COVID-19 samples were obtained from the United States, Italy and Spain. T cells, B-cell-depleted T cells, or PBMCs supplied cDNA or gDNA.

In the original workflow: How many nucleated cells were present was estimated from reference gene primer amplification. Measured with immunoSEQ multiplex PCR; TCRdb has only the in-frame clones, and not every one. The DNA gave D and trimming, while V, J and clone size come from that table. This table has a few hundred thousand clones, approximately 89% appearing once. CDR3 size: 15 residues. The germline gives CDR1 KGHDR, CDR2 SFDVKD. Trimming cost V 3 bases and J 4 bases; bases outside gene matches: 5. The receptor was isolated from a woman aged 60-70 years with acute or convalescent COVID-19. The sequencing input was peripheral blood. The rearrangement uses TRBV24-1 and TRBJ1-5, with 7 bases matching TRBD1. CDR3 DNA: TGTGCCACCAGTGATGGGACAGCAAAAAATCAGCCCCAGCATTTT. Its translation: CATSDGTAKNQPQHF.